The TCR beta chain under discussion was sequenced for a study of blood T cell repertoires in COVID-19. As for the study in general: T cells, B-cell-depleted T cells, or PBMCs provided the cDNA or gDNA that served as material.

The CDR3 totals 16 residues. Germline V gene lookup returns CDR1 LNHDA and CDR2 SQIVND (reference sequence). The V and J ends lost 5 bases and 5 bases, in that order; junction bases with no gene match: 7. Study processing details: Nucleated cell counts were estimated from reference gene primer amplification. Clones were read by immunoSEQ multiplex PCR, and TCRdb kept only the in-frame ones, dropping some. The V and J calls and clone size were taken over from that table, and D and trimming were inferred from the DNA. The repertoire holds about 64,000 clones, with around 90% as singletons. The specimen sequenced was peripheral blood. This clonotype was sampled from a human donor in a cohort sampled during active COVID-19. The chain links TRBV19 to TRBJ2-7, with 15 positions matching TRBD2. CDR3 sequence (DNA): TGTGCCAGTAGTGGGGGGACTAGCGGGAGGTGGAACGAGCAGTACTTC. Protein: CASSGGTSGRWNEQYF.